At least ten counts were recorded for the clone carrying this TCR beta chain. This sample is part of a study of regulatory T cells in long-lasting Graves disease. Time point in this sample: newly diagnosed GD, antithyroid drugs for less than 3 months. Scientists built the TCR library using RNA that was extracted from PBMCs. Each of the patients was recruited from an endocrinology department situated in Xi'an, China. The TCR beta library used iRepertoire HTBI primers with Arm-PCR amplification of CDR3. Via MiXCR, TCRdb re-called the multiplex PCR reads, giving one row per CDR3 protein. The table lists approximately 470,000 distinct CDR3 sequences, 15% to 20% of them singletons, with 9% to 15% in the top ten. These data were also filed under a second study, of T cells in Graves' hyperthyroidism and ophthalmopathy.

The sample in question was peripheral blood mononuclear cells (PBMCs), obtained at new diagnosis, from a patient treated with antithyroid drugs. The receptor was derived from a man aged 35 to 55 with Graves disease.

CDR3 bases: TGTGCCAGCAGCTTAGTAGGTGCGGACAGCCGCGCTGAAGCTTTCTTT. Translated, it gives CASSLVGADSRAEAFF. The chain joins TRBV7-2 to TRBJ1-1; D is perhaps TRBD1 (6 bases). Trimming shortened V by 1 base and J by 6 bases, and 18 bases separated the two germline ends. Germline V gives CDR1 SGHTA, CDR2 FQGNSA. This CDR3 region has 16 residues.